This T cell receptor beta chain was identified in a study of tumor-infiltrating lymphocytes in primary liver carcinoma. Overall study: Tumor staging was T1-T3 N0M0; sizes spanned about 4.2 to 11 cm across. The study obtained roughly 3.65 to 7.13 million productive TCRbeta reads per sample, similar across tissue types. Findings of the study overall: A small share of top clones, only about 7-24%, was found in all five tumor regions.

Unsorted bulk tissue of about 19-31 mg yielded co-extracted RNA and DNA. Patients were treatment-naive with chronic HBV infection. As regards this clonotype: Its target is not known. This likely comes from a read error, as the CDR3 has no conserved phenylalanine or tryptophan at its end. No DNA is shown, since the ends of the CDR3 on it are uncertain; the CDR3 is the one TCRdb lists.

CDR1 is MNHEY, CDR2 SVGAGI, per germline. The length of the CDR3 is 15 amino acids, counting both ends. Constant-region priming of approximately 0.55 ug total RNA yielded TCR beta cDNA. Three nested multiplex PCR rounds, a slightly modified ARM-PCR method, built the TCR beta libraries. The first two PCR rounds, nine to ten cycles each, used TRBV1-TRBV30 forward primers and a C-beta reverse primer. In TCRdb, the multiplex PCR reads were re-called with MiXCR into one record per CDR3 protein. The repertoire holds tens of thousands of distinct CDR3 sequences, with 70% to 80% as singletons. The chain joins TRBV6-5 to TRBJ2-1; TRBD2, as called in the table, went unchecked against the DNA. The TCR sequence derives from a man aged 35-49 years with primary liver carcinoma and hepatitis B virus infection. The sequencing input was liver tumor tissue from sampling region 2. Stated subset: tumor region T2, inferior pole. The CDR3 sequence: CASSYSSISGSRKFI.